This T cell receptor beta chain was retrieved from a study of cytomegalovirus exposure and HLA in healthy donors. Trimming stripped 7 bases from V and 6 bases from J, with 14 bases between. The CDR3 is 13 amino acids. CDR1 is SGHNT and CDR2 is YYREEE in the germline V gene (reference sequence). The PCR made use of 60 Vbeta and 13 Jbeta primers. Method: immunoSEQ multiplex PCR; TCRdb's copy keeps in-frame clones and lacks some. This sample has a few hundred thousand clones, with 65% to 80% found just once. Sequencing input: PBMCs. The chain employs TRBV5-4 and TRBJ2-1; D might be TRBD2 (5 bases). The origin of this receptor is a girl aged 2 to 10 in good health and CMV-seronegative. CDR3 protein: CASATTGSNEQFF. In DNA, the CDR3 is TGTGCCAGCGCGACCACGGGGAGCAATGAGCAGTTCTTC.